These T cell receptor beta chains were read from a single sample in a study of early stage breast cancer tumors. Only in-frame clones appear in the TCRdb table, and some are missing; sequencing was by immunoSEQ multiplex PCR. This sample has roughly 60,000 clones; roughly 80% occur once, and the top ten carry about 3.7%. Sequencing was done on a sample of blood. The receptor source for this set is a person aged 30-39 years with breast cancer. Both conserved end residues are part of each CDR3. A D gene is named only where the DNA matches it firmly. Some rows mark clone size as missing; the rest say once, few, many or name a class of expanded clone.

NA	NA	TRBV10-3	14	TRBJ2-3	TGTGCCATCACAATAGAGTTGGGCACAGATACGCAGTATTTT	CAITIELGTDTQYF
NA	TRBD1	TRBV30	15	TRBJ2-3	TGTGCCTGGATGCGGGACAGGGGGCGAACAGATACGCAGTATTTT	CAWMRDRGRTDTQYF
once	NA	TRBV6-4	14	TRBJ2-3	TGTGCCAGCAGTGAACGTGGGCCGGAAGATACGCAGTATTTT	CASSERGPEDTQYF
NA	NA	TRBV4-2	16	TRBJ1-5	TGTGCCAGCAGCCAAAGCAGTGAACATAGCAATCAGCCCCAGCATTTT	CASSQSSEHSNQPQHF
few	NA	TRBV11-2	13	TRBJ1-2	TGTGCCAGCAGGCCAGTGGGGGGCGCTGGCTACACCTTC	CASRPVGGAGYTF
NA	TRBD1	TRBV5-4	15	TRBJ2-1	TGTGCCAGCAGCTTGGAGACAGGGGTAAACAATGAGCAGTTCTTC	CASSLETGVNNEQFF
NA	NA	TRBV11-2	13	TRBJ1-1	TGTGCCAGCAGCTCACAGCCGCACACTGAAGCTTTCTTT	CASSSQPHTEAFF
NA	TRBD1	TRBV5-1	16	TRBJ1-2	TGCGCCAGCAGCTTGGACGGGACAGGGACTTTCTATGGCTACACCTTC	CASSLDGTGTFYGYTF
NA	NA	TRBV19	13	TRBJ2-7	TGTGCCAGTAACCCGGGGCCATCCTACGAGCAGTACTTC	CASNPGPSYEQYF
NA	NA	TRBV4-1	13	TRBJ1-2	TGCGCCAGCAGCCCCCTGGACAGCTATGGCTACACCTTC	CASSPLDSYGYTF
NA	NA	TRBV19	16	TRBJ2-1	TGTGCCAGTAGTATAGATCTATGGCAGGGCTACAATGAGCAGTTCTTC	CASSIDLWQGYNEQFF